This paragraph reports one T cell receptor beta chain. The antigen is undetermined. This sample stems from a study of blood T cells in healthy people across ages. Study information: Per two T cells, about one barcoded beta molecule was captured through template switching. Study-level results: The diversity estimates, figures obtained from one million T cells, were considered underestimates.

Every sample had a minimum of 6 million PBMCs isolated. Germline loops: CDR1 SNHLY, CDR2 FYNNEI. Trimming took off 6 bases at V and 4 bases at J, with 13 bases between the two ends. There are 15 residues in the CDR3. It was with a sample-barcoded 5' primer and a J-beta primer mix that a second PCR of about 6 to 12 cycles was run. TCRdb recomputed calls from the 5' RACE reads with MiXCR, one row per CDR3 protein. There are about 800,000 distinct CDR3 sequences in the sample; roughly 25% occur only once, and under 4.5% lies in the top ten. This same sample was also part of a study on T cells of mothers and their children. That work states: Reads recorded for TCR beta CDR3 numbered over 9.5 million per mother and some 2.7 million per child.

This sequence was found in a boy between 10 and 17 years old in good health. V is TRBV2 and J is TRBJ1-6; tentative D call: TRBD1 (6 bases). Sequenced material: blood. CDR3 nucleotides: TGTGCCAGCAGCGCAGGACAGTCATATAATTCACCCCTCCACTTT. Translation gives CASSAGQSYNSPLHF. Looking up the rest from reference TRBV2 and TRBJ1-6 gives the full variable domain: EPEVTQTPSHQVTQMGQEVILRCVPISNHLYFYWYRQILGQKVEFLVSFYNNEISEKSEIFDDQFSVERPDGSNFTLKIRSTKLEDSAMYFCASSAGQSYNSPLHFGNGTRLTVT.